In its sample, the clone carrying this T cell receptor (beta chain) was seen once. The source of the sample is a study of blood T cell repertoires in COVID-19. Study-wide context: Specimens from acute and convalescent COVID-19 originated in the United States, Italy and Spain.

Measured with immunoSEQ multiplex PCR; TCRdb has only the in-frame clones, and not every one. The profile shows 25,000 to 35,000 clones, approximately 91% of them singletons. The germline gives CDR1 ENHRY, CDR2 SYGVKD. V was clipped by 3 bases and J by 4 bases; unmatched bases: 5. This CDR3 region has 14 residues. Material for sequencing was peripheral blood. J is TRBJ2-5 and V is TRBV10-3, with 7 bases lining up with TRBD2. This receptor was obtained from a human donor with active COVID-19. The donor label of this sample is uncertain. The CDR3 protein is CAISETWGGETQYF. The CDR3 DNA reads TGTGCCATCAGTGAAACTTGGGGGGGAGAGACCCAGTACTTC.